A single T cell receptor (beta chain) is shown here with its context. This sample stems from a study of shared T cell receptors in the human thymus. Method: immunoSEQ multiplex PCR; TCRdb's copy keeps in-frame clones and lacks some. The table has hundreds of thousands of clones, roughly 86% seen once. This CDR3 has 13 amino acids. V was shortened by 3 bases and J by 4 bases, with 9 bases between the two germline ends. Germline-derived CDR1 and CDR2 are SNHLY and FYNNEI. This sample was also put to use in a study of human thymus T cells. Per that paper: Resected material from corrective heart surgery provided the thymus tissue analysed. Related research has reported that thymic repertoires overlap highly among unrelated individuals.

The rearrangement joins TRBV2 to TRBJ1-2, with D uncertain. The receptor was derived from a boy in the first two years of life with a congenital heart defect. The sample taken for sequencing was thymocytes. The CDR3 coding sequence is TGTGCCAGCAGTGATTTCCTAGCCTATGGCTACACCTTC. It yields the protein CASSDFLAYGYTF.